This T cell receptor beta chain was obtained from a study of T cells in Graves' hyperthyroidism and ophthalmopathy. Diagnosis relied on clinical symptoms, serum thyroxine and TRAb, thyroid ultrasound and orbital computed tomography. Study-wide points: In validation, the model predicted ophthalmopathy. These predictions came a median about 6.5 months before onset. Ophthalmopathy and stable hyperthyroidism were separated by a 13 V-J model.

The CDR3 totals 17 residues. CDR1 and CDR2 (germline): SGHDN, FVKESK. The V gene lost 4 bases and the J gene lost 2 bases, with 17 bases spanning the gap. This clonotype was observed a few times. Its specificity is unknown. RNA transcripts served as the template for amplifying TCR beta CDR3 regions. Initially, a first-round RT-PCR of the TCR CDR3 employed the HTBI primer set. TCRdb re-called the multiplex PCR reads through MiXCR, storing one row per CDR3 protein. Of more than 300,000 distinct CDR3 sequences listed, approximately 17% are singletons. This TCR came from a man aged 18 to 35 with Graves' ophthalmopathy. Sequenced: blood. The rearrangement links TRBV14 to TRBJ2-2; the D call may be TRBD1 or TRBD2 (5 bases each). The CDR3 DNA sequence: TGTGCCAGCAGCCGCGCGACGGGGCCCAGAAACACCGGGGAGCTGTTTTTT. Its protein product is CASSRATGPRNTGELFF.